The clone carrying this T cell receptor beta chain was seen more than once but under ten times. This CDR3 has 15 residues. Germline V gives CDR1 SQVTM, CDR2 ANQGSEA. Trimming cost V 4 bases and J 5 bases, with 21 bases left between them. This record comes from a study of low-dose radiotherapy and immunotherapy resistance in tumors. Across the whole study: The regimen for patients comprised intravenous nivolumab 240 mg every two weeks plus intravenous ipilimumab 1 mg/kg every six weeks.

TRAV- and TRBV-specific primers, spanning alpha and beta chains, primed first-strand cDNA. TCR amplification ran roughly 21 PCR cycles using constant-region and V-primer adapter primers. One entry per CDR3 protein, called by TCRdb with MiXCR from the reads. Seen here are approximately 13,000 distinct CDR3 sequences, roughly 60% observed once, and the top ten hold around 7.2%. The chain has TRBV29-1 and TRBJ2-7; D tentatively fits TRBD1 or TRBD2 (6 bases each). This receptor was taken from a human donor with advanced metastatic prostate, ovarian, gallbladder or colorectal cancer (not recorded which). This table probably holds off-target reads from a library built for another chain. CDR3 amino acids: CSVAPWGARINEQYF. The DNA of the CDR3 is TGCAGCGTTGCCCCTTGGGGGGCGCGTATCAACGAGCAGTACTTC.